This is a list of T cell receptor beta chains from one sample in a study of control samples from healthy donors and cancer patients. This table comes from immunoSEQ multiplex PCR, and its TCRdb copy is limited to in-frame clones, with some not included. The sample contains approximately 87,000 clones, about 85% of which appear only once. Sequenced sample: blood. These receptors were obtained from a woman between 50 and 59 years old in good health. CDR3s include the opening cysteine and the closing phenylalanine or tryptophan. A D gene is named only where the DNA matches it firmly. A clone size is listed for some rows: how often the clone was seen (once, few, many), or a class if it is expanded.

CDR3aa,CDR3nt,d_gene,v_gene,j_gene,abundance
CASSLAEANYGYTF,TGTGCCAGCAGCTTGGCCGAAGCTAACTATGGCTACACCTTC,NA,TRBV5-5,TRBJ1-2,few
CASSPTSGGNLNEQFF,TGTGCCAGCTCACCCACTAGCGGGGGGAATCTCAATGAGCAGTTCTTC,TRBD2,TRBV18,TRBJ2-1,NA
CASSANPYQPQHF,TGTGCCAGCAGTGCTAATCCCTATCAGCCCCAGCATTTT,NA,TRBV2,TRBJ1-5,once
CASSFRGPTGELFF,TGTGCCAGCAGCTTCAGGGGGCCCACCGGGGAGCTGTTTTTT,TRBD1,TRBV9,TRBJ2-2,NA
CASSYSMRRVKNIQYF,TGTGCCAGCAGTTACTCGATGCGTCGGGTAAAAAACATTCAGTACTTC,NA,TRBV6-2/TRBV6-3,TRBJ2-4,NA
CASSQDLMEGSGGYTF,TGCGCCAGCAGCCAAGATCTCATGGAGGGGTCAGGCGGCTACACCTTC,NA,TRBV4-1,TRBJ1-2,NA
CASSVVGDLTWDTQYF,TGTGCCAGCAGTGTGGTGGGGGACCTGACGTGGGATACGCAGTATTTT,NA,TRBV2,TRBJ2-3,NA
CASSYSRASGRIGEQYF,TGTGCCAGCAGTTACTCGAGGGCTAGCGGGAGAATCGGCGAGCAGTACTTC,TRBD2,TRBV6-2/TRBV6-3,TRBJ2-7,once
CASSRGRGYTF,TGTGCCAGCAGCAGAGGACGGGGCTACACCTTC,NA,TRBV21-1,TRBJ1-2,NA
CASSVQGFGTDTQYF,TGTGCCAGCTCGGTACAGGGGTTTGGCACAGATACGCAGTATTTT,TRBD1,TRBV18,TRBJ2-3,NA
CASSLWRVERGYEQYF,TGTGCCAGCAGCTTGTGGCGAGTGGAGCGCGGCTACGAGCAGTACTTC,NA,TRBV5-4,TRBJ2-7,NA
CASSLGGGPLRGEQFF,TGTGCCAGCAGCTTAGGTGGGGGGCCCTTGCGTGGTGAGCAGTTCTTC,NA,TRBV7-2,TRBJ2-1,NA
CASSYGGRMGETQYF,TGTGCTAGCAGCTACGGCGGGAGAATGGGGGAGACCCAGTACTTC,TRBD2,TRBV7-7,TRBJ2-5,once
CASSITGQGSEQYF,TGTGCCAGTAGTATAACGGGACAGGGGAGCGAGCAGTACTTC,TRBD1,TRBV19,TRBJ2-7,NA
CASSHLQGAITEAFF,TGTGCCAGCAGCCATTTACAGGGGGCGATCACTGAAGCTTTCTTT,TRBD1,TRBV27,TRBJ1-1,NA
CASSYNLGSYSTDTQYF,TGTGCCAGCAGTTACAACCTGGGATCCTATAGCACAGATACGCAGTATTTT,NA,TRBV6-2/TRBV6-3,TRBJ2-3,NA
CASSVQTGYSTDTQYF,TGTGCCAGCAGCGTCCAAACAGGTTACAGCACAGATACGCAGTATTTT,NA,TRBV7-3,TRBJ2-3,NA
CASTLGSGYGYTF,TGTGCCAGTACCCTCGGGAGTGGCTATGGCTACACCTTC,NA,TRBV19,TRBJ1-2,NA
CASRPETGSPYEQYF,TGTGCCAGCAGACCGGAAACAGGGAGTCCCTACGAGCAGTACTTC,NA,TRBV7-2,TRBJ2-7,NA
CASSAGRSQGNTGELFF,TGTGCCAGCAGCGCTGGGAGGTCCCAGGGGAACACCGGGGAGCTGTTTTTT,NA,TRBV9,TRBJ2-2,NA
CASSPQETQYF,TGTGCCAGCTCACCCCAAGAGACCCAGTACTTC,NA,TRBV18,TRBJ2-5,NA
CASSPSARTDTQYF,TGTGCCAGCTCACCTAGCGCCCGCACAGATACGCAGTATTTT,NA,TRBV18,TRBJ2-3,NA
CASSQTVSSGYTF,TGTGCCAGCAGTCAAACAGTGAGCTCAGGCTACACCTTC,NA,TRBV2,TRBJ1-2,few
CASSPPYEQYF,TGTGCCAGCAGCCCACCCTACGAGCAGTACTTC,NA,TRBV7-2,TRBJ2-7,NA
CASSEYLSIAGEGEQFF,TGTGCCAGCAGTGAATACCTCTCGATAGCGGGAGAGGGTGAGCAGTTCTTC,TRBD2,TRBV25-1,TRBJ2-1,NA
CASSEPTPGSGDEQFF,TGTGCCAGCAGTGAACCCACGCCCGGGAGTGGCGATGAGCAGTTCTTC,NA,TRBV25-1,TRBJ2-1,NA
CASSLTTSGNTIYF,TGTGCCAGCAGCTTAACCACCTCTGGAAACACCATATATTTT,NA,TRBV7-9,TRBJ1-3,NA
CASSLLATNEKLFF,TGCGCCAGCAGCCTCCTTGCAACTAATGAAAAACTGTTTTTT,NA,TRBV5-1,TRBJ1-4,NA
CASSQDKNRVRTF,TGTGCCAGCAGCCAAGACAAGAACAGGGTTAGGACCTTC,NA,TRBV3-1/TRBV3-2,TRBJ1-2,NA
CSAKSYNEQFF,TGCAGTGCTAAGAGCTACAATGAGCAGTTCTTC,NA,TRBV20-1,TRBJ2-1,NA
CASSHYNKDYEQYF,TGTGCCAGCAGCCATTACAACAAGGACTACGAGCAGTACTTC,NA,TRBV14,TRBJ2-7,NA
CSVVRRNSYNEQFF,TGCAGCGTTGTCAGGAGAAACTCCTACAATGAGCAGTTCTTC,NA,TRBV29-1,TRBJ2-1,once
CASSFGGPRSTDTQYF,TGTGCCAGCAGCTTTGGGGGGCCGCGGAGCACAGATACGCAGTATTTT,NA,TRBV5-4,TRBJ2-3,NA
CASRRQGANTEAFF,TGTGCCAGCAGAAGACAGGGCGCGAACACTGAAGCTTTCTTT,TRBD1,TRBV7-8,TRBJ1-1,NA
CASGIQGRTDTQYF,TGTGCCAGCGGCATACAGGGTCGCACAGATACGCAGTATTTT,NA,TRBV6-5,TRBJ2-3,NA
CASSYAAGGFPQHF,TGTGCCAGCAGTTACGCGGCAGGGGGCTTCCCCCAGCATTTT,TRBD1,TRBV6-2/TRBV6-3,TRBJ1-5,NA
CASSGQGRDEQFF,TGTGCCAGCTCAGGGCAGGGGAGAGATGAGCAGTTCTTC,NA,TRBV18,TRBJ2-1,NA
CASSGSGYGYTF,TGTGCCAGCAGTGGATCCGGCTATGGCTACACCTTC,NA,TRBV2,TRBJ1-2,NA
CASSVDYSNQPQHF,TGTGCCAGCAGTGTTGACTATAGCAATCAGCCCCAGCATTTT,NA,TRBV25-1,TRBJ1-5,NA
CSVEPRDRINIQYF,TGCAGCGTTGAACCTCGGGACAGGATAAACATTCAGTACTTC,TRBD1,TRBV29-1,TRBJ2-4,NA
CASSYETGTGTRGYTF,TGCGCCAGCAGCTACGAAACCGGGACAGGTACACGTGGCTACACCTTC,TRBD1,TRBV5-1,TRBJ1-2,NA
CASSAPGLAGGFDEQFF,TGTGCCAGCAGTGCCCCGGGACTAGCGGGGGGATTCGATGAGCAGTTCTTC,TRBD2,TRBV25-1,TRBJ2-1,once
CASSWGREQCF,TGTGCCAGCAGCTGGGGGCGCGAGCAGTGCTTC,NA,TRBV5-4,TRBJ2-7,once
CASSAGRRDQETQYF,TGCGCCAGCAGCGCGGGTCGGAGGGACCAAGAGACCCAGTACTTC,NA,TRBV5-1,TRBJ2-5,few
CASSSEGPTNTEAFF,TGCGCCAGCAGCTCCGAGGGGCCGACGAACACTGAAGCTTTCTTT,NA,TRBV5-1,TRBJ1-1,NA